These 26 T cell receptor beta chains were sequenced from one sample in a study of early T cells in non-severe SARS-CoV-2 infection. TCRdb re-called the 5' RACE reads through MiXCR, storing one row per CDR3 protein. The table lists roughly 55,000 distinct CDR3 sequences, under 15% of them singletons. Specimen: whole blood, collected at baseline. The receptors here all came from an adult who was a healthcare worker with PCR-confirmed SARS-CoV-2 infection or an uninfected control (not recorded which).

This clonotype was observed a few times. One junction end does not reproduce the germline sequence, and a read error may be involved. The chain links TRBV5-4 to TRBJ2-6; TRBD2 agrees at 7 bases. This CDR3 has 16 amino acids. Germline V gene lookup returns CDR1 SGHNT and CDR2 YYREEE (reference sequence). The DNA for the CDR3 is TGTGCCAGCAGCCCCCGGGGGGTCTCTGGGGCCAACGTCCTGATTTTC. Translating it yields CASSPRGVSGANVLIF.

At least ten counts were recorded for this clonotype. The junction shows a germline mismatch at one end, possibly a read error. CDR3 in DNA: TGTGCTAGCAGCTTGGGCGGGGGGGCCTCGGAGACCCAGTACTTC. Its protein product is CASSLGGGASETQYF. The chain uses TRBV7-7 and TRBJ2-5; the match to TRBD2 covers 9 bases. CDR3 length: 15 amino acids. CDR1 SSHAT and CDR2 FNYEAQ come from the germline V gene (reference sequence).

This clonotype has ten or more counts. The J gene is TRBJ2-7, the V gene TRBV5-1; 7 nucleotides line up with TRBD1. CDR1 and CDR2 (germline): SGHRS, YFSETQ. J gave up 2 bases and V 0 bases, and 8 bases lay outside the gene matches. The CDR3 covers 16 residues. The CDR3 sequence is CASSLGLGTVAYEQYF. For the CDR3, the DNA is TGCGCCAGCAGCTTGGGCCTTGGGACAGTAGCCTACGAGCAGTACTTC.

This sequence joins TRBV19 and TRBJ1-6, with a possible D match to TRBD1 (5 bases). CDR1 and CDR2 (germline): LNHDA, SQIVND (reference sequence). CDR3 length: 15 amino acids. V was clipped by 5 bases and J by 7 bases, with 15 bases between them. CDR3 sequence (DNA): TGTGCCAGTAGTGGGTCGAGCGGGACCAATTCACCCCTCCACTTT. Translation: CASSGSSGTNSPLHF.

The chain links TRBV7-2 to TRBJ2-2; TRBD1 agrees at 7 bases. J lost 4 bases, V lost 4 bases, and 9 bases had no gene match. Germline V gene lookup returns CDR1 SGHTA and CDR2 FQGNSA. This CDR3 has 16 residues. CDR3 sequence reads: CASSWPGTVFTGELFF. CDR3 DNA: TGTGCCAGCAGCTGGCCCGGGACAGTCTTCACCGGGGAGCTGTTTTTT. The complete variable domain, with remaining parts taken from reference TRBV7-2 and TRBJ2-2, reads GAGVSQSPSNKVTEKGKDVELRCDPISGHTALYWYRQSLGQGLEFLIYFQGNSAPDKSGLPSDRFSAERTGGSVSTLTIQRTQQEDSAVYLCASSWPGTVFTGELFFGEGSRLTVL.

This clonotype was detected ten times or more. This chain joins TRBV7-6 and TRBJ2-2, with D unresolved. Deletions cut 5 bases from V and 8 bases from J, with 12 bases between. The CDR3 totals 13 residues. The germline CDR1 and CDR2 sequences are SGHVS and FNYEAQ. The CDR3 coding sequence is TGTGCCAGCAGCCCGCCCCAAGGAGGGGAGCTGTTTTTT. Encoded protein: CASSPPQGGELFF.

This clonotype was seen ten or more times. The chain is built from TRBV5-1 and TRBJ2-7, with 8 bases lining up with TRBD2. J lost 1 base, V lost 4 bases, and 7 bases had no gene match. The germline gives CDR1 SGHRS, CDR2 YFSETQ. The CDR3 loop spans 15 amino acids. CDR3 in amino acids: CASSASGTRSYEQYF. CDR3 DNA: TGCGCCAGCAGCGCGTCCGGGACTAGATCCTACGAGCAGTACTTC.

The chain joins TRBV6-5 to TRBJ1-4; 7 nucleotides agree with TRBD1. CDR3 length: 15 residues. Germline trimming cut 0 bases from V and 5 bases from J; bases unmatched to any gene: 3. Germline lookup yields CDR1 MNHEY and CDR2 SVGAGI. DNA for the CDR3: TGTGCCAGCAGTTACTCGGCAGGGGGGAATGAAAAACTGTTTTTT. Its protein is CASSYSAGGNEKLFF.

This clonotype was recorded a few times. The chain joins TRBV2 to TRBJ2-1, with a tentative D call TRBD2 (6 bases). This CDR3 comprises 14 residues. Looked up from germline, CDR1 is SNHLY and CDR2 is FYNNEI. Between the trimmed V and J ends, which lost 6 bases and 3 bases, there was a span of 12 bases. CDR3 nucleotide sequence: TGTGCCAGCAGCGCGGGGTATGACTACAATGAGCAGTTCTTC. This gives the protein CASSAGYDYNEQFF.

This clonotype has a handful of counts. The DNA for the CDR3 is TGCGCCAGCAGCTTGTATTCGGGGAATCAGCCCCAGCATTTT. This translates into CASSLYSGNQPQHF. The chain links TRBV5-1 to TRBJ1-5; D is unclear. The germline V gene has CDR1 SGHRS and CDR2 YFSETQ. The CDR3 sequence is 14 residues long. Between the trimmed V and J ends, which lost 1 base and 4 bases, there was a span of 9 bases.

This clonotype was detected many times. The rearrangement joins TRBV20-1 to TRBJ1-1, with no clear D. Trimming pared 2 bases from V and 3 bases from J, leaving 10 bases between. CDR3 length: 13 residues. Germline values: CDR1 DFQATT, CDR2 SNEGSKA (reference sequence). The CDR3 bases are TGCAGTGCTAGATCCCTTCTGGACACTGAAGCTTTCTTT. Amino acid sequence: CSARSLLDTEAFF.

This clonotype was counted a few times. The rearrangement uses TRBV18 and TRBJ1-6, with 7 bases lining up with TRBD1. Germline loops: CDR1 KGHSH, CDR2 LQKENI. CDR3 length: 16 amino acids. V was pared by 4 bases and J by 6 bases, with 9 bases of the junction left unmatched. The CDR3 sequence: CASSLGPGQTNSPLHF. CDR3 nucleotide sequence: TGTGCCAGCTCACTGGGACCGGGACAGACTAATTCACCCCTCCACTTT. Filled out from reference TRBV18 and TRBJ1-6, the complete variable domain reads NAGVMQNPRHLVRRRGQEARLRCSPMKGHSHVYWYRQLPEEGLKFMVYLQKENIIDESGMPKERFSAEFPKEGPSILRIQQVVRGDSAAYFCASSLGPGQTNSPLHFGNGTRLTVT.

This clonotype has a count of ten or more. The chain employs TRBV6-5 and TRBJ2-5; 9 nucleotides match TRBD1. With V trimmed by 6 bases and J by 5 bases, 7 bases remained unmatched. This CDR3 contains 14 residues. CDR1 is MNHEY, CDR2 SVGAGI, per germline. The DNA of the CDR3 is TGTGCCAGCAGCCCGGGACAGGGACGGGAGACCCAGTACTTC. Residues: CASSPGQGRETQYF.

This clonotype showed up many times. The V gene is TRBV6-5, the J gene TRBJ1-2; D unresolved. The CDR3 sequence is 14 residues long. Trimming took off 6 bases at V and 5 bases at J, with 16 bases between the two ends. The germline V gene encodes CDR1 MNHEY and CDR2 SVGAGI. CDR3 nucleotides: TGTGCCAGCAGACCCCAGGCGGGCCGATATGGCTACACCTTC. Translated, it gives CASRPQAGRYGYTF.

This clonotype was detected ten times or more. The chain recombines TRBV9 with TRBJ2-7; D gene ambiguous. CDR1 SGDLS and CDR2 YYNGEE come from the germline V gene. This CDR3 is built from 15 residues. V lost 0 bases and J 4 bases, leaving 14 bases between the germline ends. DNA for the CDR3: TGTGCCAGCAGCGTAGATCCCCAGGCCATTTACGAGCAGTACTTC. This encodes CASSVDPQAIYEQYF.

The chain carries TRBV5-1 and TRBJ1-1; TRBD1 might be the D (5 bases). This CDR3 has 15 amino acids. Trimming stripped 5 bases from V and 5 bases from J, with 19 bases between. Germline CDR1 reads SGHRS; CDR2 reads YFSETQ. Here the CDR3 DNA reads TGCGCCAGCAGTTCCAGTTCAGGGTGGGGGACTGAAGCTTTCTTT. This codes for CASSSSSGWGTEAFF.

The rearrangement joins TRBV20-1 to TRBJ2-5; a possible D gene is TRBD1 (8 bases). Germline V CDR1 and CDR2: DFQATT, SNEGSKA (reference sequence). This CDR3 comprises 13 residues. V lost 1 base to trimming and J lost 5 bases, with 11 bases between them. The CDR3 spells CSARVQGGETQYF. Here the CDR3 DNA reads TGCAGTGCTAGAGTACAGGGGGGGGAGACCCAGTACTTC.

This clonotype showed up just a few times. The gene calls are TRBV20-1 and TRBJ2-1, with no clear D. CDR3 length: 11 amino acids. CDR1 and CDR2 from the germline V gene are DFQATT and SNEGSKA (reference sequence). Trimming cost V 7 bases and J 6 bases, with 10 bases left between them. CDR3 in DNA: TGCAGTGGAGACCACCCCAATGAGCAGTTCTTC. Translation gives CSGDHPNEQFF.

The chain uses TRBV5-4 and TRBJ2-5; a possible D gene is TRBD2 (5 bases). CDR1 is SGHNT, CDR2 YYREEE, per germline (reference sequence). CDR3 length: 15 amino acids. V lost 4 bases and J lost 2, with 15 bases in between. CDR3 DNA sequence: TGTGCCAGCAGCCGTTCGGAGGATGGGCAAGAGACCCAGTACTTC. This translates into CASSRSEDGQETQYF.

The chain links TRBV25-1 to TRBJ2-7; possibly TRBD1 or TRBD2 for D (5 bases each). Trimming took 1 base from V and 8 from J, leaving 18 bases between them. Germline values: CDR1 MGHDK, CDR2 SYGVNS. There are 15 residues in the CDR3. CDR3 sequence: CASSESRDGFTKQYF. The CDR3 nucleotides are TGTGCCAGCAGTGAATCCCGGGACGGATTTACGAAGCAGTACTTC.

This clonotype was observed a handful of times. This chain connects TRBV6-5 to TRBJ1-2, with 10 bases identical to TRBD1. The trim removed 2 bases at V and 4 bases at J, leaving 7 bases unmatched. The germline CDR1 and CDR2 sequences are MNHEY and SVGAGI. The CDR3 is made up of 16 amino acids. CDR3 coding DNA: TGTGCCAGCAGTTACATTTCCGGACAGGGGGGCTATGGCTACACCTTC. Amino acids: CASSYISGQGGYGYTF.

This clonotype was picked up a small number of times. The chain joins TRBV6-5 to TRBJ1-6, with 7 positions matching TRBD1. The CDR3 covers 15 residues. J was trimmed by 10 bases and V by 6 bases; bases with no gene match: 12. CDR1 and CDR2 (germline): MNHEY, SVGAGI. CDR3 residues: CASSQRQGWNSPLHF. In DNA, the CDR3 is TGTGCCAGCAGCCAAAGACAGGGATGGAACTCACCCCTCCACTTT.

The chain couples TRBV5-1 to TRBJ2-3, with TRBD2 matching 10 bases. V gave up 5 bases and J gave up 0 bases; unmatched junction bases: 9. The CDR3 loop spans 17 amino acids. Germline V gene data show CDR1 as SGHRS and CDR2 as YFSETQ. Here the CDR3 reads CASRSGSAGGSTDTQYF. The CDR3 nucleotides read TGCGCCAGCAGATCTGGATCAGCGGGAGGGAGCACAGATACGCAGTATTTT.

The chain joins TRBV7-9 to TRBJ1-5; D is unclear. Germline assignment: CDR1 SEHNR and CDR2 FQNEAQ (reference sequence). The CDR3 spans 14 residues. Trimming pared 4 bases from V and 5 bases from J, leaving 12 bases between. The CDR3 sequence is CASSSLSADQPQHF. Here the CDR3 DNA reads TGTGCCAGCAGCTCCCTGTCGGCCGATCAGCCCCAGCATTTT.

The chain combines TRBV4-1 with TRBJ1-1; D may be TRBD1 (6 bases). Trimming took off 3 bases at V and 2 bases at J, with 13 bases between the two ends. CDR1 is MGHRA and CDR2 is YSYEKL in the germline V gene. The CDR3 is 15 residues long. The CDR3 DNA sequence: TGCGCCAGCAGCCAGTTGGGGGGGGCCAACACTGAAGCTTTCTTT. It encodes CASSQLGGANTEAFF.

CDR3 nucleotide sequence: TGTGCCAGCTCACCAAACCCAGAAGATACGCAGTATTTT. Its translation: CASSPNPEDTQYF. This sequence joins TRBV18 and TRBJ2-3; D unclear. Germline CDR1 KGHSH, CDR2 LQKENI. Trimming removed 2 bases from V and 5 bases from J, with 8 bases in between. This CDR3 has 13 residues.